Below are 21 T cell receptor beta chains sequenced from a single sample in a study of cytomegalovirus exposure and HLA in healthy donors. Primers: 60 Vbeta forward and 13 Jbeta reverse. Sequencing used immunoSEQ multiplex PCR; TCRdb keeps in-frame clones, though not all of them. Found here are around 97,000 clones, 76% of them singletons; the top ten hold under 13%. The source material was PBMCs. All receptors come from a young woman in good health and CMV-seropositive.

This rearrangement joins TRBV15 to TRBJ2-7, with 8 bases matching TRBD2. The CDR3 has 15 amino acids. The ends lost 5 bases at V and 4 bases at J; junction bases unmatched: 10. Germline assignment: CDR1 LNHNV and CDR2 YYDKDF (reference sequence). Written as DNA, the CDR3 is TGTGCCACCAGCCCAGGTCCCGGGACTAGATACGAGCAGTACTTC. Translation: CATSPGPGTRYEQYF.

This clone was counted a single time. The chain recombines TRBV15 with TRBJ1-1; D may be TRBD1 (6 bases). The CDR3 has 14 residues. The V end was cut by 3 bases, the J end by 0 bases, with 8 bases between. Per the germline V gene, CDR1 is LNHNV and CDR2 is YYDKDF (reference sequence). CDR3 region: CATSSTGLNTEAFF. The CDR3 DNA is TGTGCCACCAGCAGCACAGGGTTGAACACTGAAGCTTTCTTT.

The sample holds one count of this clone. J is TRBJ1-5 and V is TRBV6-5, with 8 bases aligning to TRBD1. This CDR3 has 14 residues. Germline-derived CDR1 and CDR2 are MNHEY and SVGAGI. J was trimmed by 1 base and V by 8 bases; bases with no gene match: 4. CDR3 loop: CASWAGGSNQPQHF. In DNA, the CDR3 is TGTGCCAGCTGGGCAGGGGGCAGCAATCAGCCCCAGCATTTT.

The chain links TRBV29-1 to TRBJ1-4; TRBD1 matches 8 bases. This CDR3 has 12 residues. The J segment lost 8 bases and the V segment lost 7 bases, leaving 6 bases of the junction unmatched. Germline values: CDR1 SQVTM, CDR2 ANQGSEA. CDR3 bases: TGCAGCGCGCAGGGGGCGCGGGAAAAACTGTTTTTT. Its protein is CSAQGAREKLFF. The whole variable domain, remainder taken from reference TRBV29-1 and TRBJ1-4, is SAVISQKPSRDICQRGTSLTIQCQVDSQVTMMFWYRQQPGQSLTLIATANQGSEATYESGFVIDKFPISRPNLTFSTLTVSNMSPEDSSIYLCSAQGAREKLFFGSGTQLSVL.

This chain links TRBV10-3 with TRBJ2-7; D is perhaps TRBD1 (6 bases). The CDR3 consists of 14 residues. Germline lookup yields CDR1 ENHRY and CDR2 SYGVKD. V was clipped by 0 bases and J by 3 bases, with 9 bases between them. The DNA for the CDR3 is TGTGCCATCAGTGAGTCGTCCAGGGGCTACGAGCAGTACTTC. Amino acids: CAISESSRGYEQYF.

This chain connects TRBV28 to TRBJ2-7; D is ambiguous. Germline V gene sequence: CDR1 MDHEN, CDR2 SYDVKM. The V and J ends lost 3 bases and 2 bases respectively, with 11 bases between them. CDR3 length equals 14 residues. For the CDR3, the DNA is TGTGCCAGCAGTTTTTGGAACAGCACCTACGAGCAGTACTTC. It yields the protein CASSFWNSTYEQYF.

The rearrangement uses TRBV18 and TRBJ2-7; the D gene is possibly TRBD1 (5 bases). CDR3 length: 12 residues. V lost 3 bases and J 4 bases, leaving 7 bases between the germline ends. Germline loops: CDR1 KGHSH, CDR2 LQKENI. The CDR3, as DNA: TGTGCCAGCTCACCCGCAGGGTACGAGCAGTACTTC. This codes for CASSPAGYEQYF.

CDR3: CASSQARWGGYNSPLHF. Here the CDR3 DNA reads TGTGCCAGCAGCCAAGCCCGTTGGGGGGGTTATAATTCACCCCTCCACTTT. The genes are TRBV7-8 and TRBJ1-6; a weak D match, TRBD1 (5 bases). V lost 5 bases and J lost 4, with 18 bases in between. The CDR3 is made up of 17 amino acids. Germline CDR1 and CDR2: SGHVS and FQNEAQ.

This clone was found once. The chain joins TRBV4-2 to TRBJ1-1, with 7 positions matching TRBD1. V trimming: 2 bases; J trimming: 0 bases; junction bases outside the gene matches: 9. CDR1 and CDR2 from the germline V gene are LGHNA and YNFKEQ. CDR3 length: 17 amino acids. The CDR3 bases are TGTGCCAGCAGCCAATTTAAGGACAGGAGCATGAACACTGAAGCTTTCTTT. As protein: CASSQFKDRSMNTEAFF.

The rearrangement uses TRBV29-1 and TRBJ1-5; D gene ambiguous. This CDR3 is built from 14 residues. The germline CDR1 and CDR2 sequences are SQVTM and ANQGSEA. Trimming left V 6 bases short and J 3 bases short, with 15 bases between. Here the CDR3 reads CSVSSRETNQPQHF. In DNA form, the CDR3 reads TGCAGCGTCTCCTCTCGGGAGACCAATCAGCCCCAGCATTTT.

This chain links TRBV7-2 with TRBJ2-2, with 10 bases lining up with TRBD2. CDR3 size: 17 residues. The V segment lost 5 bases and the J segment 7 bases; nucleotides outside the gene matches: 13. The germline V gene encodes CDR1 SGHTA and CDR2 FQGNSA. The CDR3 sequence is CASSPQRLAGAVGELFF. As DNA, the CDR3 is TGTGCCAGCAGCCCCCAGCGACTAGCGGGTGCGGTCGGGGAGCTGTTTTTT.

This chain joins TRBV21-1 and TRBJ1-2; TRBD1, the table's D call, was not compared with the DNA. TRBV21-1 is deemed a pseudogene. CDR3 length: 15 residues. In DNA, the CDR3 is TGTGCCAGCAGCCAGGGTAAACCCCATGGGTATGGCTACACCTTC. Translation gives CASSQGKPHGYGYTF.

The chain employs TRBV4-3 and TRBJ1-2, with 8 bases lining up with TRBD1. From germline, CDR1 is LGHNA and CDR2 YSLEER. The length of the CDR3 is 15 residues. V lost 0 bases, J lost 4 bases, and 4 bases stayed unmatched. The CDR3 coding sequence is TGCGCCAGCAGCCAAGACAGGGGGCAGGGCTATGGCTACACCTTC. Protein product: CASSQDRGQGYGYTF.

The chain uses TRBV29-1 and TRBJ2-5; 10 bases agree with TRBD2. In germline, CDR1 is SQVTM, CDR2 ANQGSEA. The CDR3 is 15 amino acids. With 7 bases clipped from V and 1 base from J, the junction kept 9 bases outside the gene matches. Here the CDR3 reads CSARLAGLPQETQYF. The CDR3 nucleotides are TGCAGCGCACGACTAGCGGGCCTACCCCAAGAGACCCAGTACTTC.

The J gene is TRBJ2-3, the V gene TRBV28; TRBD2 matches at 13 bases. Trimming took 4 bases from V and 2 from J; bases not matched to a gene: 9. Germline CDR1 and CDR2: MDHEN and SYDVKM. The CDR3 spans 18 residues. CDR3 DNA: TGTGCCAGCAGTTCCGGGACTAGCGGGATTCAAAACACAGATACGCAGTATTTT. This translates into CASSSGTSGIQNTDTQYF.

V usage is TRBV7-6 and J usage is TRBJ2-5; 7 bases match TRBD1. The J call could be wrong; TRBJ2-7 is a better fit for the DNA end. Germline loops: CDR1 SGHVS, CDR2 FNYEAQ. This CDR3 region has 15 residues. CDR3 sequence reads: CASSLGVGGHYEQYF. CDR3 nucleotide sequence: TGTGCCAGCAGCTTAGGCGTAGGGGGCCACTACGAGCAGTACTTC.

V usage is TRBV25-1 and J usage is TRBJ2-7; 10 bases are shared with TRBD1. With V trimmed by 4 bases and J by 5 bases, 11 bases remained unmatched. This CDR3 is 16 amino acids long. Germline V gene data show CDR1 as MGHDK and CDR2 as SYGVNS. For the CDR3, the DNA is TGTGCCAGCAGTGCCTTGGACAGGGGGTTTTCCCACGAGCAGTACTTC. Encoded protein: CASSALDRGFSHEQYF.

This chain links TRBV7-2 with TRBJ1-1; D gene uncertain. V gave up 2 bases and J gave up 4 bases, with 11 bases separating them. This CDR3 has 14 amino acids. Germline V gene lookup returns CDR1 SGHTA and CDR2 FQGNSA. Here the CDR3 DNA reads TGTGCCAGCAGCTTACTCTTAGCCTCCACTGAAGCTTTCTTT. Its protein is CASSLLLASTEAFF.

This clone was observed a few times. This chain links TRBV15 with TRBJ1-5; a possible D gene is TRBD1 (5 bases). Per germline, CDR1 LNHNV and CDR2 YYDKDF (reference sequence). V lost 5 bases, J lost 7 bases, and 9 bases lay in between. The CDR3 spans 12 residues. The CDR3 is CATSPRGQPQHF. The CDR3 DNA reads as TGTGCCACCAGCCCCCGGGGGCAGCCCCAGCATTTT.

V and J are TRBV27 and TRBJ1-2; 12 nucleotides align to TRBD1. Germline CDR1 is MNHEY and CDR2 is SMNVEV (reference sequence). The CDR3 runs to 14 residues. V was pared by 2 bases and J by 8 bases, with 3 bases of the junction left unmatched. This CDR3 is CASSLGTGGFGYTF. The CDR3 bases are TGTGCCAGCAGTTTAGGGACAGGGGGCTTCGGCTACACCTTC.

The chain uses TRBV27 and TRBJ2-2; 9 nucleotides agree with TRBD1. CDR3 size: 15 residues. Unmatched junction bases numbered 11, after V lost 9 bases and J lost 6 bases. Germline V gene lookup returns CDR1 MNHEY and CDR2 SMNVEV (reference sequence). CDR3 in DNA: TGTGCCAGTAGGGGGGACAGGGTGAGGGCCGGGGAGCTGTTTTTT. Its translation: CASRGDRVRAGELFF.